The 3 T cell receptor beta chains reported below all come from one sample, sequenced in a study of cytomegalovirus exposure and HLA in healthy donors (dated by TCRdb to the late 2010s). The library was built by means of the immunoSEQ multiplex PCR assay. The table comes from immuneACCESS by way of TCRdb, which keeps in-frame sequences with V and J called. Part of the clones is missing from these tables; in studies checked, under half for an unresolved V gene and the rest for unknown reasons. The sample includes some 200,000 clones, with roughly four fifths observed a single time. Around 2.8% of the sample is held by the ten biggest clonotypes. Sequencing used PBMCs. Every receptor here comes from a woman aged 18-30 years in good health and CMV-seropositive.

This chain uses TRBV7-9 with TRBJ2-1, with 8 bases aligning to TRBD2. Trimming took 1 base from V and 10 from J; bases not matched to a gene: 6. The CDR3 sequence is 14 residues long. Germline CDR1 and CDR2: SEHNR and FQNEAQ (reference sequence). The CDR3 here is CASSLVGSGEEQFF. DNA of the CDR3: TGTGCCAGCAGCTTAGTTGGTAGCGGGGAGGAGCAGTTCTTC.

The chain uses TRBV4-3 and TRBJ2-2, with D perhaps TRBD1 (5 bases). The CDR3 spans 13 residues. The V end was cut by 4 bases, the J end by 7 bases, with 10 bases between. CDR1 is LGHNA and CDR2 is YSLEER in the germline V gene. The chain's CDR3 is CASSLGRGGELFF. The DNA of the CDR3 is TGCGCCAGCAGCCTAGGAAGGGGCGGGGAGCTGTTTTTT.

The chain recombines TRBV11-2 with TRBJ1-2, with D possibly being TRBD1 (6 bases). The CDR3 has 15 amino acids. Germline-derived CDR1 and CDR2 are SGHAT and FQNNGV. Deletions cut 5 bases from V and 5 bases from J, with 18 bases between. The DNA of the CDR3 is TGTGCCAGCAGCCAGGGCCCTAGGGGGGGATATGGCTACACCTTC. Amino acid sequence: CASSQGPRGGYGYTF.